These 24 T cell receptor beta chains came from one sample sequenced in a study of metastatic and nonmetastatic thyroid tumors. No patient received treatment before thyroid surgery. TCRdb re-analyzed the PCR reads using MiXCR. The sample has about 12,000 clones, around a quarter seen once. The specimen was tumor tissue. These TCRs come from a female donor with papillary thyroid cancer or a benign thyroid nodule (not recorded which). Some clones in this sample may be carry-over from other donors' samples.

This clone was seen many times. CDR3 residues: CASSQGQGEGTIYF. CDR3 nucleotide sequence: TGTGCCAGCAGCCAAGGACAGGGGGAAGGAACCATATATTTT. V is TRBV4-2 and J is TRBJ1-3; 9 bases map to TRBD1. J was trimmed by 10 bases and V by 1 base; bases with no gene match: 5. Germline lookup yields CDR1 LGHNA and CDR2 YNFKEQ. The CDR3 runs to 14 residues.

In its sample, this clone ranks as medium-sized. The chain is built from TRBV20-1 and TRBJ2-2, with a possible D match to TRBD2 (6 bases). Trimming pared 3 bases from V and 2 bases from J, leaving 13 bases between. CDR1 is DFQATT and CDR2 is SNEGSKA in the germline V gene (reference sequence). This CDR3 has 15 residues. The CDR3 nucleotides read TGCAGTGCTAGGCGACTAGGGATTAACACCGGGGAGCTGTTTTTT. It yields the protein CSARRLGINTGELFF.

This clone was seen many times. This chain connects TRBV7-9 to TRBJ1-6; no clear D. This CDR3 has 13 amino acids. V lost 5 bases, J lost 7 bases, and 9 bases lay in between. Per germline, CDR1 SEHNR and CDR2 FQNEAQ (reference sequence). CDR3 region: CASSTRPNSPLHF. CDR3 bases: TGTGCCAGCAGCACTAGACCCAATTCACCCCTCCACTTT.

V and J are TRBV9 and TRBJ1-3, with D hard to call. The V and J ends lost 4 bases and 4 bases respectively, with 18 bases between them. Looked up from germline, CDR1 is SGDLS and CDR2 is YYNGEE. The CDR3 runs 16 residues. The CDR3, as DNA: TGTGCCAGCAGCTGCCTCGGAGGGCCGATCGGAAACACCATATATTTT. The encoded protein is CASSCLGGPIGNTIYF.

In this sample, this clone is medium-sized. The same CDR3 also results from other DNA sequences found in this sample. This chain links TRBV20-1 with TRBJ2-1; 12 nucleotides agree with TRBD2. After removal of 3 bases from V and 8 bases from J, the junction contained 5 bases not matched to a gene. CDR1 DFQATT and CDR2 SNEGSKA come from the germline V gene (reference sequence). CDR3 length: 14 residues. The CDR3 DNA reads TGCAGTGCTAGGCGGCTAGCGGGAGGGGATGAGCAGTTCTTC. As protein: CSARRLAGGDEQFF.

There are a few counts of this clone. The rearrangement links TRBV10-2 to TRBJ2-1; D not resolved. The CDR3 runs 14 residues. The V gene lost 0 bases and the J gene lost 6 bases, with 9 bases spanning the gap. Germline CDR1 is WSHSY and CDR2 is SAAADI. The CDR3 loop reads CASSESWWANEQFF. The CDR3 DNA reads TGCGCCAGCAGTGAGTCGTGGTGGGCCAATGAGCAGTTCTTC.

Many counts were recorded for this clone. The V call is TRBV20-1, the J call TRBJ1-2, with 7 bases aligning to TRBD1. The CDR3 has 15 amino acids. V lost 0 bases, J lost 6 bases, and 10 bases stayed unmatched. The germline gives CDR1 DFQATT, CDR2 SNEGSKA (reference sequence). CDR3 sequence: CSARDRDRWLDGYTF. CDR3 DNA sequence: TGCAGTGCTAGAGACAGGGACAGATGGCTTGATGGCTACACCTTC.

This clone was seen ten or more times. The V gene is TRBV20-1, the J gene TRBJ2-1, with 14 positions matching TRBD2. Germline V gives CDR1 DFQATT, CDR2 SNEGSKA (reference sequence). The CDR3 length is 17 residues. J lost 10 bases, V lost 1 base, and 12 bases had no gene match. CDR3 DNA: TGCAGTGCTAGAGTCCCGCCGGGACTAGCGGGAGTAGGAGAGCAGTTCTTC. Protein product: CSARVPPGLAGVGEQFF.

Sample share makes this clone medium-sized. V and J are TRBV20-1 and TRBJ2-1, with 8 bases aligning to TRBD2. The V gene end was trimmed by 1 base and the J gene end by 8 bases; junction bases not matched to a gene: 10. This CDR3 is 15 amino acids long. Germline CDR1 is DFQATT and CDR2 is SNEGSKA (reference sequence). The CDR3 bases are TGCAGTGCTAGAGTTTTCGGGAGGGCCATCGATGAGCAGTTCTTC. Translation: CSARVFGRAIDEQFF.

This clone was found a few times. The chain combines TRBV7-9 with TRBJ1-1; no reliable D call. The CDR3 is 11 residues long. Germline CDR1 SEHNR, CDR2 FQNEAQ (reference sequence). V lost 6 bases to trimming and J lost 11 bases, with 13 bases between them. CDR3: CASSKGPQAFF. DNA of the CDR3: TGTGCCAGCAGTAAGGGCCCACAGGCTTTCTTT.

This chain joins TRBV18 and TRBJ2-3, with 10 bases identical to TRBD2. Losses at the gene ends were 3 bases for V and 4 bases for J; bases not matched to a gene: 4. This CDR3 has 15 amino acids. Germline V lookup: CDR1 KGHSH, CDR2 LQKENI. CDR3 sequence reads: CASSPSGGAADTQYF. The CDR3 DNA is TGTGCCAGCTCACCGAGCGGGGGGGCCGCAGATACGCAGTATTTT.

The chain is built from TRBV5-1 and TRBJ2-2, with TRBD2 matching 15 bases. With V trimmed by 0 bases and J by 2 bases, 5 bases remained unmatched. CDR3 length: 19 amino acids. Germline CDR1 and CDR2: SGHRS and YFSETQ. This CDR3 is CASSLALGLAGGNTGELFF. CDR3 bases: TGCGCCAGCAGCTTGGCCCTGGGACTAGCGGGGGGCAACACCGGGGAGCTGTTTTTT.

This clone was detected only a few times. This chain connects TRBV7-2 to TRBJ2-7; D uncertain. The V end was cut by 4 bases, the J end by 5 bases, with 9 bases between. Germline V CDR1 and CDR2: SGHTA, FQGNSA. This CDR3 comprises 12 residues. The CDR3 bases are TGTGCCAGCAGCTCCCGCCCCCACGAGCAGTACTTC. Its translation: CASSSRPHEQYF.

This clone is termed medium-sized. The J gene is TRBJ2-3, the V gene TRBV9; maybe TRBD1 (6 bases). V was clipped by 4 bases and J by 2 bases, with 14 bases between them. The CDR3 is 15 residues long. Germline assignment: CDR1 SGDLS and CDR2 YYNGEE. This chain's CDR3 is CASSTRDTYTDTQYF. In DNA form, the CDR3 reads TGTGCCAGCAGCACCCGGGACACTTACACAGATACGCAGTATTTT.

This clone turned up a few times. The CDR3 is CASSWGDNQPQHF. CDR3 nucleotides: TGTGCCAGCAGTTGGGGGGACAATCAGCCCCAGCATTTT. The chain uses TRBV28 and TRBJ1-5; maybe TRBD1 (5 bases). Between the trimmed V and J ends, which lost 4 bases and 3 bases, there was a span of 7 bases. The CDR3 is made up of 13 amino acids. Per the germline V gene, CDR1 is MDHEN and CDR2 is SYDVKM.

The V call is TRBV7-8, the J call TRBJ2-2, with D possibly being TRBD2 (6 bases). The length of the CDR3 is 15 residues. With 1 base removed from V and 5 bases from J, the gap between germline ends came to 11 bases. The germline V gene encodes CDR1 SGHVS and CDR2 FQNEAQ. The CDR3 is CASSLVGGETGELFF. In DNA, the CDR3 is TGTGCCAGCAGCTTAGTGGGGGGAGAGACCGGGGAGCTGTTTTTT.

The V call is TRBV28, the J call TRBJ2-7; D is ambiguous. Trimming removed 6 bases from V and 6 bases from J, with 12 bases in between. The CDR3 spans 12 residues. Germline lookup yields CDR1 MDHEN and CDR2 SYDVKM. CDR3 bases: TGTGCCAGCAGCCTTAGCCTCGGCGAGCAGTACTTC. This codes for CASSLSLGEQYF.

This clone was found a few times. In DNA form, the CDR3 reads TGTGCCAGCAGTTACTCGGTTTACGAGCAGTACTTC. It yields the protein CASSYSVYEQYF. This chain links TRBV6-2 or TRBV6-3 with TRBJ2-7, with D unresolved. The germline CDR1 and CDR2 sequences are MNHEY and SVGEGT. This CDR3 region has 12 residues. The V end lost 0 bases, the J end lost 4 bases, and 4 bases lay between the germline ends.

The rearrangement uses TRBV28 and TRBJ1-3; D not resolved. Per the germline V gene, CDR1 is MDHEN and CDR2 is SYDVKM. The V gene lost 3 bases and the J gene lost 0 bases, with 3 bases spanning the gap. The CDR3 contains 13 residues. CDR3 DNA sequence: TGTGCCAGCAGTTTCGACTCTGGAAACACCATATATTTT. Its translation is CASSFDSGNTIYF.

J is TRBJ1-1 and V is TRBV30, with D hard to call. Germline V gives CDR1 GTSNPN, CDR2 SVGIG (reference sequence). This CDR3 contains 10 residues. V lost 3 bases and J lost 11, with 10 bases in between. The DNA for the CDR3 is TGTGCCTGGAGATTGGCCTTGGCTTTCTTT. Residues: CAWRLALAFF.

The rearrangement links TRBV6-1 to TRBJ2-7; 11 positions match TRBD1. The CDR3 totals 15 residues. Losses at the gene ends were 5 bases for V and 9 bases for J; bases not matched to a gene: 12. Per the germline V gene, CDR1 is MNHNS and CDR2 is SASEGT. CDR3 region: CASSTAGTGGLGQYF. The CDR3 DNA reads TGTGCCAGCAGTACCGCCGGGACAGGGGGGCTCGGGCAGTACTTC.

This chain connects TRBV6-2 or TRBV6-3 to TRBJ1-1; a weak D match, TRBD1 (6 bases). Per the germline V gene, CDR1 is MNHEY and CDR2 is SVGEGT. The CDR3 loop spans 15 amino acids. V lost 2 bases and J 4 bases, leaving 14 bases between the germline ends. CDR3 nucleotide sequence: TGTGCCAGCAGTTACGGGGGGCTGGGGACCACTGAAGCTTTCTTT. Its translation: CASSYGGLGTTEAFF.

Judged by abundance, this clone is medium-sized (0.01 to 0.1%). V is TRBV5-1 and J is TRBJ1-2; D unresolved. The CDR3 is made up of 15 amino acids. The ends were cut back, 5 bases at V and 0 bases at J, with 14 bases in the middle. Germline-derived CDR1 and CDR2 are SGHRS and YFSETQ. The CDR3 DNA is TGCGCCAGCAGAATTTCAACGGAGCCTAACTATGGCTACACCTTC. The encoded protein is CASRISTEPNYGYTF.

This clone appeared many times. Distinct nucleotide sequences in the sample also encode this CDR3. The chain employs TRBV5-1 and TRBJ1-1, with D maybe TRBD1 (5 bases). Per germline, CDR1 SGHRS and CDR2 YFSETQ. This CDR3 has 16 residues. V was shortened by 4 bases and J by 0 bases, with 16 bases between the two germline ends. As DNA, the CDR3 is TGCGCCAGCAGCCCGGGGAGGGGATGGATGAACACTGAAGCTTTCTTT. Translation: CASSPGRGWMNTEAFF.